The text below deals with one TCR beta chain. This clone's antigen is unknown. The input lacks base qualities; no much larger clone sits a single base away. This specimen's time point label, interpreted: week 35, safety follow-up. Every vaccine dose consisted of 300 ug of a 20-mer mutant IDH1 peptide in Montanide, administered subcutaneously together with topical imiquimod. Patients were given eight vaccinations, in weeks 1, 3, 5, 7, 11, 15, 19 and 23, which matched visits V03 through V10. The donors had newly diagnosed IDH1-mutant astrocytomas of WHO grade 3 or 4 that showed loss of nuclear ATRX. The samples were drawn from NOA16, a multicentre, single-arm, open-label phase I trial in Germany that tested a mutant IDH1 peptide vaccine in humans for the first time. Genomic DNA for TCRB sequencing was extracted from EDTA blood using the DNeasy Blood and Tissue Kit. CDR1 and CDR2, looked up from the germline V gene, are MGHRA and YSYEKL. Taken from cysteine to phenylalanine, the CDR3 has 16 residues. The read is trimmed to its CDR3 DNA, 48 bases read in frame from base 1. V and J are truncated by 4 bases and 6 bases respectively, leaving an intervening sequence of 21 bases.

The library was obtained by the immunoSEQ multiplex PCR assay. Following the manufacturer's protocol, the hsTCRB Kit was used to amplify rearranged TCR beta chain sequences. TCRB libraries were sequenced on an Illumina MiSeq. As for how the authors treated the data: Demultiplexing, trimming and gene mapping were performed with the kit vendor's proprietary platform. Held by TCRdb, this immuneACCESS table contains in-frame sequences only and omits some clones. Under half of the omission traces to an unresolved V gene where checked; the cause of the rest is unknown. That table supplies the V and J calls and clone size; D and trimming were determined from the DNA. The sample table contains 45,000 to 55,000 clones; only one count was recorded for 75% to 85% of them. The top ten constitute 10% to 15% of the sample. This specimen belongs to a study of a mutant IDH1 vaccine in newly diagnosed glioma (dated by TCRdb to the early 2020s). Context from the whole study: In the chemotherapy-containing groups, vaccination started alongside temozolomide cycles, whereas in patients who had radiotherapy alone it started 4-6 weeks after radiotherapy. The approximately 29 treated patients were approximately 62% male and around 40% female, with a mean age of approximately 40 years. Before enrollment, patients had received standard therapy of radiotherapy alone, temozolomide alone, or radiochemotherapy with temozolomide; most received the combination. The week-35 safety follow-up took place at visit V12, and the week-47 end of study took place at visit V13. Six visits were used for peripheral blood collection: V03 (baseline), V05, V07, V10, V12 and V13. Longitudinal TCRB deep sequencing was done for about two dozen treated patients, wherever samples were available for exploratory analyses.

Study-wide conclusions, independent of this receptor: Availability determined which PBMC samples were chosen for TCRB deep sequencing. According to the authors, sample limitations meant that analyses of patient blood samples could not be reproduced. Pseudoprogression appeared unrelated to alterations in the top peripheral T cell clonotypes detected by TCRB sequencing. Immune responses induced by the vaccine were seen in over 80% of patients across multiple MHC alleles.

The specimen was PBMCs, collected from a glioma patient whose treatment included an IDH1 peptide vaccine. The sequence joins TRBV4-1 to TRBJ1-1; TRBD1 is possibly the D segment (6 matching bases). This receptor was obtained from a man in his forties with glioma. The base sequence is TGCGCCAGCAGCCGCAGGGGTAATGCCGTAGTCGCTGAAGCTTTCTTT. Translation gives CASSRRGNAVVAEAFF.